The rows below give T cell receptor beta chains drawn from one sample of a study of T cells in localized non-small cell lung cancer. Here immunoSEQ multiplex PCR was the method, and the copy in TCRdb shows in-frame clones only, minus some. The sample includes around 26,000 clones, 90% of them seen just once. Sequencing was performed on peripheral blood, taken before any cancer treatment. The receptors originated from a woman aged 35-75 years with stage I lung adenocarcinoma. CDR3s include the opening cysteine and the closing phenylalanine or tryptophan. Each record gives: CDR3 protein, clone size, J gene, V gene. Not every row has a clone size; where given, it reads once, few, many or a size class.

CDR3: CASSPVGGPQPQHF
size: NA
J: TRBJ1-5
V: TRBV7-2

CDR3: CASSLDGNTQYF
size: once
J: TRBJ2-3
V: TRBV5-1

CDR3: CASSRGQGLNQPQHF
size: NA
J: TRBJ1-5
V: TRBV14

CDR3: CASSQHLAGPSEQFF
size: NA
J: TRBJ2-1
V: TRBV4-3

CDR3: CASSYSSSDPAFF
size: NA
J: TRBJ1-1
V: TRBV6-6

CDR3: CASSWTGTRVYEQYF
size: NA
J: TRBJ2-7
V: TRBV5-1

CDR3: CASSARTGWEAFF
size: NA
J: TRBJ1-1
V: TRBV4-3

CDR3: CASSQPGTGGREPQHF
size: NA
J: TRBJ1-5
V: TRBV4-1

CDR3: CAWSQYRGTEAFF
size: few
J: TRBJ1-1
V: TRBV30

CDR3: CAWSAVSGGGNTEAFF
size: NA
J: TRBJ1-1
V: TRBV30